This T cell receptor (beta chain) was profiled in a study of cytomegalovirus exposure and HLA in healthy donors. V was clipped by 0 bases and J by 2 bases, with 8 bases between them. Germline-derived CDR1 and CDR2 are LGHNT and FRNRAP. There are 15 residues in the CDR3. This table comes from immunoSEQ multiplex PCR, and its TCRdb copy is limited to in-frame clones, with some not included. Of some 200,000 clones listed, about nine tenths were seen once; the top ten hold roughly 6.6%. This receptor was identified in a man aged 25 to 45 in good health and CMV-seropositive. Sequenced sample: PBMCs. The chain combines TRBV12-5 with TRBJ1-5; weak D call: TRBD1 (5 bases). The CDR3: CASGLVGRGNQPQHF. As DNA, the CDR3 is TGTGCTAGTGGTTTGGTGGGCAGGGGCAATCAGCCCCAGCATTTT.